Listed below are T cell receptor beta chains from one sample, sequenced in a study of T cell responses to AZD1222 COVID-19 vaccine. Only in-frame clones appear in the TCRdb table, and some are missing; sequencing was by immunoSEQ multiplex PCR. The sample holds about 140,000 clones, approximately 90% seen once. Sequencing was performed on peripheral blood, taken 28 days after the second AZD1222 dose. These receptors were taken from an adult who received the AZD1222 COVID-19 vaccine. The CDR3 runs from the conserved cysteine through the conserved F or W. The D gene is left open where the match is weak. Expanded clones get a size class; other rows say once, few or many, or leave the size out.

size	V	D	J	CDR3	DNA
-	TRBV19	-	TRBJ1-3	CASSWGTGAGNTIYF	TGTGCCAGTAGTTGGGGGACTGGGGCTGGAAACACCATATATTTT
once	TRBV7-9	-	TRBJ1-4	CASSLRQEATNEKLFF	TGTGCCAGCAGCCTTCGACAGGAGGCAACTAATGAAAAACTGTTTTTT
-	TRBV27	-	TRBJ1-4	CASSPLPGPFNEKLFF	TGTGCCAGCAGTCCCCTCCCTGGACCGTTTAATGAAAAACTGTTTTTT
-	TRBV28	-	TRBJ1-6	CASSTYFEGDYNSPLHF	TGTGCCAGCAGTACTTACTTCGAAGGGGACTATAATTCACCCCTCCACTTT
once	TRBV19	TRBD1	TRBJ1-2	CASSPWTGDRGYTF	TGTGCCAGTAGTCCCTGGACAGGAGATAGGGGCTACACCTTC
-	TRBV27	-	TRBJ1-2	CASNSRDRNYGYTF	TGTGCCAGCAACTCGAGGGACCGTAACTATGGCTACACCTTC
-	TRBV6-2/TRBV6-3	-	TRBJ2-1	CASSSLVGVANEQFF	TGTGCCAGCAGTTCCCTCGTGGGGGTAGCCAATGAGCAGTTCTTC
-	TRBV19	TRBD1	TRBJ2-7	CASRYSTGGFYEQYF	TGTGCCAGTAGGTACTCGACAGGGGGCTTCTACGAGCAGTACTTC
few	TRBV19	-	TRBJ1-2	CASSIGGHPGRGGYTF	TGTGCCAGTAGTATAGGTGGACACCCCGGGAGAGGTGGCTACACCTTC
-	TRBV15	TRBD2	TRBJ2-1	CATSRDTGEGKDEQFF	TGTGCCACCAGCAGAGATACGGGGGAGGGAAAGGATGAGCAGTTCTTC
-	TRBV28	-	TRBJ2-2	CASSLPGGTGELFF	TGTGCCAGCAGTTTACCCGGGGGAACCGGGGAGCTGTTTTTT
-	TRBV11-2	-	TRBJ2-6	CASSRDRGAGANVLTF	TGTGCCAGCAGCCGAGATAGGGGGGCCGGGGCCAACGTCCTGACTTTC
-	TRBV7-9	TRBD2	TRBJ2-7	CASSLFLAGGSEQYF	TGTGCCAGCAGCTTGTTTTTAGCGGGGGGAAGCGAGCAGTACTTC
once	TRBV5-6	-	TRBJ2-7	CASSLDQSWAEQYF	TGTGCCAGCAGCTTGGATCAAAGCTGGGCCGAGCAGTACTTC
-	TRBV6-5	-	TRBJ2-7	CASISVTGRPYEQYF	TGTGCCAGCATAAGTGTTACAGGGCGACCCTACGAGCAGTACTTC